This T cell receptor beta chain was sequenced in a study of blood T cell repertoires in COVID-19. On the study more broadly: Collection of acute and convalescent COVID-19 samples took place in the United States, Italy and Spain. PBMCs, B-cell-depleted T cells, or T cells were the source of the cDNA or gDNA that made up the material.

This clone has a single count. In the original analysis: Reference gene primers were amplified, and this amplification served to estimate nucleated cell counts. Profiled with immunoSEQ multiplex PCR; TCRdb holds only in-frame clones, not every one. V, J and clone size reflect that table, while D and trimming were determined from the DNA. The sample lists 70,000 to 85,000 clones; roughly 87% were seen once. This clonotype was sampled from a woman aged 50 to 60 with active or convalescent COVID-19. The sequencing input was peripheral blood.

As DNA, the CDR3 is TGCGCCAGCAGCCGCCTGGGGGGGGGCGATCAGCCCCAGCATTTT. Translated: CASSRLGGGDQPQHF. This chain uses TRBV5-1 with TRBJ1-5; a possible D gene is TRBD1 (6 bases). V was cut by 4 bases and J by 5 bases, with 16 bases left in between. Germline V gives CDR1 SGHRS, CDR2 YFSETQ. This CDR3 has 15 residues.